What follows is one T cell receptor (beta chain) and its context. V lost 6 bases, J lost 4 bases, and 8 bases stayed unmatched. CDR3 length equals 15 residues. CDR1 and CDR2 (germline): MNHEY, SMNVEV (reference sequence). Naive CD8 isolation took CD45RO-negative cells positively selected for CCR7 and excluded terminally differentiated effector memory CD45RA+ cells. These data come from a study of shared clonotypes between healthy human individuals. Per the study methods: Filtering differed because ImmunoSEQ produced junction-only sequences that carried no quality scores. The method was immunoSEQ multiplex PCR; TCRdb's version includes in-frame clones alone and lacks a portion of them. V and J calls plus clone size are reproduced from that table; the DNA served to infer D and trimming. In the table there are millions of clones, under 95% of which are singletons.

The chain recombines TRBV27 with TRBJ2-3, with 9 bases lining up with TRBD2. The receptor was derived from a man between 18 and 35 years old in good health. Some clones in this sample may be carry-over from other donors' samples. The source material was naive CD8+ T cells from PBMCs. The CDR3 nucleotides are TGTGCCAGCAGGACCTATAGCGGGAGCGCAGATACGCAGTATTTT. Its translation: CASRTYSGSADTQYF.